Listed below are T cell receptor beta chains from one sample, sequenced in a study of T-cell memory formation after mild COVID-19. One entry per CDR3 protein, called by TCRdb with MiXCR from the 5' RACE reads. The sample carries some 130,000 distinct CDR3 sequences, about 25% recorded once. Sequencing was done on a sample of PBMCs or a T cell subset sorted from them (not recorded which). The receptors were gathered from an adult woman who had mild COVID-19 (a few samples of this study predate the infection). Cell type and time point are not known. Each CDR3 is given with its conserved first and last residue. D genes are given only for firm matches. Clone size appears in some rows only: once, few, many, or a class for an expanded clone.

CDR3nt: TGTGCCACCTGGCAGGGGCCTAATGAAAAACTGTTTTTT; CDR3aa: CATWQGPNEKLFF; abundance: once; d_gene: -; j_gene: TRBJ1-4; v_gene: TRBV15
CDR3nt: TGTGCCACCCGACGGGACTCTGGGGCCAACGTCCTGACTTTC; CDR3aa: CATRRDSGANVLTF; abundance: -; d_gene: -; j_gene: TRBJ2-6; v_gene: TRBV28
CDR3nt: TGTGCCAGCGGGTTACTAGGTAACTCAGATACGCAGTATTTT; CDR3aa: CASGLLGNSDTQYF; abundance: few; d_gene: -; j_gene: TRBJ2-3; v_gene: TRBV7-8
CDR3nt: TGTGCCAGCAGCTACCCCGGGACAGGGGATGATGGCTACACCTTC; CDR3aa: CASSYPGTGDDGYTF; abundance: -; d_gene: TRBD1; j_gene: TRBJ1-2; v_gene: TRBV7-2
CDR3nt: TGTGCCAGCAGCTTAGGCCGGCACCCTGAAGCTTTCTTT; CDR3aa: CASSLGRHPEAFF; abundance: -; d_gene: -; j_gene: TRBJ1-1; v_gene: TRBV13
CDR3nt: TGTGCCAGCAGCGTCGGCCTAGCGGACCTGTACAATGAGCAGTTCTTC; CDR3aa: CASSVGLADLYNEQFF; abundance: -; d_gene: TRBD2; j_gene: TRBJ2-1; v_gene: TRBV5-6
CDR3nt: TGTGCCTGGAGTGGGACTCGGGACAGGGTCTGGCAGTACTTC; CDR3aa: CAWSGTRDRVWQYF; abundance: -; d_gene: TRBD1; j_gene: TRBJ2-7; v_gene: TRBV30
CDR3nt: TGTGCCAGCAGCTGGAACAGGGAATGGAGCTATGGCTACACCTTC; CDR3aa: CASSWNREWSYGYTF; abundance: -; d_gene: -; j_gene: TRBJ1-2; v_gene: TRBV7-8
CDR3nt: TGTGCCAGCAGCTTAGTCGGGGGCGCTGGGGCCAACGTCCTGACTTTC; CDR3aa: CASSLVGGAGANVLTF; abundance: -; d_gene: -; j_gene: TRBJ2-6; v_gene: TRBV11-2
CDR3nt: TGCGCCAGCAGCCCCCGATCGGTAGGTTTCTCCTACGAGCAGTACTTC; CDR3aa: CASSPRSVGFSYEQYF; abundance: -; d_gene: -; j_gene: TRBJ2-7; v_gene: TRBV4-1
CDR3nt: TGTGCCAGCAGTTACAGGGAGAAAACGAACACCGGGGAGCTGTTTTTT; CDR3aa: CASSYREKTNTGELFF; abundance: -; d_gene: -; j_gene: TRBJ2-2; v_gene: TRBV6-6
CDR3nt: TGTGCCAGCAGCCATCCGGGACAACGGACCTCTAACTATGGCTACACCTTC; CDR3aa: CASSHPGQRTSNYGYTF; abundance: -; d_gene: -; j_gene: TRBJ1-2; v_gene: TRBV21-1
CDR3nt: TGCAGCGTTGAAGATCGGAACTATGGCTACACCTTC; CDR3aa: CSVEDRNYGYTF; abundance: -; d_gene: -; j_gene: TRBJ1-2; v_gene: TRBV29-1
CDR3nt: TGTGCCAGTAGCAGCCCCGGGAAGGTGGACACTGAAGCTTTCTTT; CDR3aa: CASSSPGKVDTEAFF; abundance: -; d_gene: -; j_gene: TRBJ1-1; v_gene: TRBV19
CDR3nt: TGTGCCAGCAGCCAAGAAACGGATCCTGACTATGGCTACACCTTC; CDR3aa: CASSQETDPDYGYTF; abundance: -; d_gene: -; j_gene: TRBJ1-2; v_gene: TRBV3-1
CDR3nt: TGTGCCAGCAGTTTTGCCACAGCTGACTACGAGCAGTACTTC; CDR3aa: CASSFATADYEQYF; abundance: few; d_gene: -; j_gene: TRBJ2-7; v_gene: TRBV12-3/TRBV12-4
CDR3nt: TGTGCCGGGACGGGGGGTCAAGAGACCCAGTACTTC; CDR3aa: CAGTGGQETQYF; abundance: few; d_gene: TRBD2; j_gene: TRBJ2-5; v_gene: TRBV2
CDR3nt: TGTGCCAGCAGCCGCCTAGCGGGAGGGGCTGAGCAGTTCTTC; CDR3aa: CASSRLAGGAEQFF; abundance: -; d_gene: TRBD2; j_gene: TRBJ2-1; v_gene: TRBV4-2
CDR3nt: TGTGCCAGCAGCCAGGGACTAGCACTACTCACAGATACGCAGTATTTT; CDR3aa: CASSQGLALLTDTQYF; abundance: -; d_gene: TRBD2; j_gene: TRBJ2-3; v_gene: TRBV7-8
CDR3nt: TGTGCCACCAGTGATTTGGGGGCCTCCAACAATGAGCAGTTCTTC; CDR3aa: CATSDLGASNNEQFF; abundance: few; d_gene: -; j_gene: TRBJ2-1; v_gene: TRBV24-1
CDR3nt: TGTGCCAGCAGTGAAGACGCGGGGAAGAACACTGAAGCTTTCTTT; CDR3aa: CASSEDAGKNTEAFF; abundance: few; d_gene: -; j_gene: TRBJ1-1; v_gene: TRBV2
CDR3nt: TGTGCCAGCAGCCCGGACGCAAACACTGAAGCTTTCTTT; CDR3aa: CASSPDANTEAFF; abundance: -; d_gene: -; j_gene: TRBJ1-1; v_gene: TRBV7-9
CDR3nt: TGTGCCAGCAGCTTGGTTAGCAGCCTCAATGAGCAGTTCTTC; CDR3aa: CASSLVSSLNEQFF; abundance: few; d_gene: -; j_gene: TRBJ2-1; v_gene: TRBV5-6
CDR3nt: TGTGCCAGCAGTTTAATTGGTGTCACTGAAGCTTTCTTT; CDR3aa: CASSLIGVTEAFF; abundance: few; d_gene: -; j_gene: TRBJ1-1; v_gene: TRBV12-3/TRBV12-4
CDR3nt: TGTGCCAGCATTCTACGGGGGGACTCACCGGGCAATGAGCAGTTCTTC; CDR3aa: CASILRGDSPGNEQFF; abundance: few; d_gene: TRBD2; j_gene: TRBJ2-1; v_gene: TRBV6-5
CDR3nt: TGTGCCAGCAGCTTTACAGAACTCTATGGCTACACCTTC; CDR3aa: CASSFTELYGYTF; abundance: few; d_gene: -; j_gene: TRBJ1-2; v_gene: TRBV7-9
CDR3nt: TGTGCCAGCAGCCAAAGGACAGGGGAAGTATACGAGCAGTACTTC; CDR3aa: CASSQRTGEVYEQYF; abundance: -; d_gene: TRBD1; j_gene: TRBJ2-7; v_gene: TRBV12-3/TRBV12-4
CDR3nt: TGCGCCAGCAGCCAAGATTTGGCTAGCGGCACAACCTACGAGCAGTACTTC; CDR3aa: CASSQDLASGTTYEQYF; abundance: once; d_gene: TRBD2; j_gene: TRBJ2-7; v_gene: TRBV4-2
CDR3nt: TGTGCCAGCAGCCAAGCCTCCGGGACAGCGATCACAGATACGCAGTATTTT; CDR3aa: CASSQASGTAITDTQYF; abundance: -; d_gene: TRBD1; j_gene: TRBJ2-3; v_gene: TRBV14
CDR3nt: TGTGCCAGCAGTCCATGGACAGGGGGCAGCGACGAGCAGTACTTC; CDR3aa: CASSPWTGGSDEQYF; abundance: -; d_gene: TRBD1; j_gene: TRBJ2-7; v_gene: TRBV27
CDR3nt: TGTGCCAGCAGCTCCCGGCAGACTGAGCAGTTCTTC; CDR3aa: CASSSRQTEQFF; abundance: many; d_gene: -; j_gene: TRBJ2-1; v_gene: TRBV7-6
CDR3nt: TGTGCCAGCAGCCCCCCCCCAGGAATTAATGAAAAACTGTTTTTT; CDR3aa: CASSPPPGINEKLFF; abundance: -; d_gene: -; j_gene: TRBJ1-4; v_gene: TRBV7-9
CDR3nt: TGTGCCAGCAGCGACCCCCAACGGGCAGGGGGCACAGATACGCAGTATTTT; CDR3aa: CASSDPQRAGGTDTQYF; abundance: few; d_gene: -; j_gene: TRBJ2-3; v_gene: TRBV7-9
CDR3nt: TGTGCCTGGAGTCAGGACTATGGCTACACCTTC; CDR3aa: CAWSQDYGYTF; abundance: -; d_gene: -; j_gene: TRBJ1-2; v_gene: TRBV30
CDR3nt: TGTGCCACCAGTCCGGGACAGGGAATGAATACCGGGGAGCTGTTTTTT; CDR3aa: CATSPGQGMNTGELFF; abundance: -; d_gene: TRBD1; j_gene: TRBJ2-2; v_gene: TRBV24-1
CDR3nt: TGTGCCAGCAGCCCGATCGCCGGGACCCACTTCCTGGAGCAGTACTTC; CDR3aa: CASSPIAGTHFLEQYF; abundance: once; d_gene: -; j_gene: TRBJ2-7; v_gene: TRBV3-1
CDR3nt: TGCGCCAGCAGCTTGGTAAACAGCAGGACTGAAGCTTTCTTT; CDR3aa: CASSLVNSRTEAFF; abundance: few; d_gene: -; j_gene: TRBJ1-1; v_gene: TRBV5-1
CDR3nt: TGTGCCAGCAGCTTTTCAGGGGGAGGCACAGATACGCAGTATTTT; CDR3aa: CASSFSGGGTDTQYF; abundance: few; d_gene: TRBD1; j_gene: TRBJ2-3; v_gene: TRBV5-5
CDR3nt: TGTGCCAGCAGTATATCCGGGACCATCTACGAGCAGTACTTC; CDR3aa: CASSISGTIYEQYF; abundance: -; d_gene: -; j_gene: TRBJ2-7; v_gene: TRBV12-3/TRBV12-4
CDR3nt: TGTGCCAGCAGCTCAGGGGACAGACCTTTGGGCTGGTACTTC; CDR3aa: CASSSGDRPLGWYF; abundance: few; d_gene: TRBD1; j_gene: TRBJ2-7; v_gene: TRBV11-2
CDR3nt: TGCGCCAGCAGCCAAGGACGGGGGGGGCCAACAGATACGCAGTATTTT; CDR3aa: CASSQGRGGPTDTQYF; abundance: -; d_gene: TRBD2; j_gene: TRBJ2-3; v_gene: TRBV4-1
CDR3nt: TGTGCCAGCGCGACTAGCGGGAGTCTCGATACGCAGTATTTT; CDR3aa: CASATSGSLDTQYF; abundance: few; d_gene: TRBD2; j_gene: TRBJ2-3; v_gene: TRBV12-3/TRBV12-4
CDR3nt: TGTGCCAGCAGCCTAGGGGGGGACCCCAATTCCTACGAGCAGTACTTC; CDR3aa: CASSLGGDPNSYEQYF; abundance: few; d_gene: -; j_gene: TRBJ2-7; v_gene: TRBV9
CDR3nt: TGCAGCGTTGAGTTGCTCGGGGAGCAGTTCTTC; CDR3aa: CSVELLGEQFF; abundance: -; d_gene: -; j_gene: TRBJ2-1; v_gene: TRBV29-1
CDR3nt: TGTGCCAGCAGCACACCGACCTCACAGGACTACGAGCAGTACTTC; CDR3aa: CASSTPTSQDYEQYF; abundance: -; d_gene: -; j_gene: TRBJ2-7; v_gene: TRBV7-9
CDR3nt: TGCGCCAGCAGCTCCAACACCGGGGAGCTGTTTTTT; CDR3aa: CASSSNTGELFF; abundance: -; d_gene: -; j_gene: TRBJ2-2; v_gene: TRBV5-1
CDR3nt: TGTGCCAGCAGTTTATCTCTGGGACAGGGGTACGAGCAGTACTTC; CDR3aa: CASSLSLGQGYEQYF; abundance: -; d_gene: TRBD1; j_gene: TRBJ2-7; v_gene: TRBV27
CDR3nt: TGTGCCACCAGCAGCTTTGAGGGCACAGATACGCAGTATTTT; CDR3aa: CATSSFEGTDTQYF; abundance: few; d_gene: -; j_gene: TRBJ2-3; v_gene: TRBV15
CDR3nt: TGTGCCAGCAGCTCGCATTCTAGCGGGGGGCGTGAGACCCAGTACTTC; CDR3aa: CASSSHSSGGRETQYF; abundance: -; d_gene: TRBD2; j_gene: TRBJ2-5; v_gene: TRBV7-2
CDR3nt: TGTGCCAGCAGTGAAGATCTGGGGGCCTTGAAGTACGAGCAGTACTTC; CDR3aa: CASSEDLGALKYEQYF; abundance: -; d_gene: -; j_gene: TRBJ2-7; v_gene: TRBV6-1
CDR3nt: TGTGCCAGCAGCCAGGAATTTAGCGGGTTCTACGAGCAGTACTTC; CDR3aa: CASSQEFSGFYEQYF; abundance: -; d_gene: TRBD2; j_gene: TRBJ2-7; v_gene: TRBV4-2
CDR3nt: TGTGCCACCAGTGATTCTTCGGGACAGAGCCCCCCTCAGTACTTC; CDR3aa: CATSDSSGQSPPQYF; abundance: -; d_gene: TRBD1; j_gene: TRBJ2-7; v_gene: TRBV24-1